This T cell receptor beta chain appears in the sequencing data of a study of blood T cell repertoires in COVID-19. Study-wide background: PBMCs, B-cell-depleted T cells, or T cells were the source of the cDNA or gDNA that made up the material.

The germline CDR1 and CDR2 sequences are SGDLS and YYNGEE. Trimming took off 4 bases at V and 3 bases at J, with 14 bases between the two ends. CDR3 length: 14 residues. Original processing methods: Nucleated cell counts were estimated from reference gene primer amplification. Sequencing used immunoSEQ multiplex PCR; TCRdb keeps in-frame clones, though not all of them. V and J calls and clone size are as listed in that table; D and trimming were resolved from the DNA. This table holds over 200,000 clones, 70% to 90% found once. J is TRBJ2-7 and V is TRBV9, with a possible D match to TRBD2 (6 bases). Specimen: peripheral blood. This TCR came from a man between 50 and 59 years old with COVID-19, enrolled during active disease. CDR3 in amino acids: CASSSTGTVYEQYF. CDR3 bases: TGTGCCAGCAGCTCAACTGGGACTGTCTACGAGCAGTACTTC.